Below, 2 T cell receptor beta chains from the same sample are listed, as sequenced in a study of blood T cell repertoires in COVID-19. Libraries were prepared by immunoSEQ multiplex PCR; TCRdb keeps only in-frame clonotypes and omits some of them. There are 35,000 to 50,000 clones in the sample; about 80% occur only once, and 24% lies in the top ten. The source material was peripheral blood. All receptors come from a human donor with acute or convalescent COVID-19. The donor label of this sample is uncertain.

The genes are TRBV7-9 and TRBJ1-3; unclear D gene. Trimming shortened V by 3 bases and J by 1 base, and 7 bases separated the two germline ends. CDR1 SEHNR and CDR2 FQNEAQ come from the germline V gene (reference sequence). CDR3 length equals 14 residues. The CDR3 loop reads CASSFSTSGNTIYF. CDR3 nucleotide sequence: TGTGCCAGCAGCTTCTCCACATCTGGAAACACCATATATTTT.

This clone was seen a few times. J is TRBJ2-7 and V is TRBV7-9; the match to TRBD2 covers 14 bases. This CDR3 has 13 amino acids. The ends lost 5 bases at V and 12 bases at J; junction bases unmatched: 6. CDR1 is SEHNR, CDR2 FQNEAQ, per germline (reference sequence). As DNA, the CDR3 is TGTGCCAGCAGCGGGGGACTAGCGGGAGACGTGTACTTC. This gives the protein CASSGGLAGDVYF.